This TCR beta chain is drawn from a study of tumor-infiltrating lymphocytes in primary liver carcinoma. Study-wide context: The study included patients who were men and women aged 30 to 69 years.

The V gene lost 3 bases and the J gene lost 7 bases, with 16 bases spanning the gap. The CDR3 spans 15 residues. Germline V gene sequence: CDR1 SGHAT, CDR2 FQNNGV. The template, 500 ng total RNA, yielded TCR beta cDNA made with a constant-region primer. Three rounds of nested multiplex PCR with slightly modified ARM-PCR produced TCR beta libraries. Both of the initial two PCR rounds ran for around 9 cycles and employed TRBV1-TRBV30 forward primers alongside a C-beta reverse primer. TCRdb re-analysed the multiplex PCR reads in MiXCR, keeping a single row per CDR3 protein. The data hold about 97,000 distinct CDR3 sequences, with more than 65% observed a single time. Both RNA and DNA were isolated together from around 20-30 mg of bulk tissue that had not been sorted.

The TCR was taken from a woman in her fifties or sixties with primary liver carcinoma and hepatitis B virus infection. Sequenced sample: liver tumor tissue from sampling region 2. Subset here: tumor region T2, inferior pole. The chain joins TRBV11-2 to TRBJ2-4; D unclear. The CDR3: CASSLNAPLRNIQYF. CDR3 nucleotide sequence: TGTGCCAGCAGCTTGAATGCGCCACTTCGGAACATTCAGTACTTC. The entire variable domain, with the rest obtained from reference TRBV11-2 and TRBJ2-4, is as follows: EAGVAQSPRYKIIEKRQSVAFWCNPISGHATLYWYQQILGQGPKLLIQFQNNGVVDDSQLPKDRFSAERLKGVDSTLKIQPAKLEDSAVYLCASSLNAPLRNIQYFGAGTRLSVL.